Presented here are 24 T cell receptor beta chains from one specimen sequenced in a study of response to subunit inactivated influenza vaccine. TCRdb itself ran the RT-PCR reads through MiXCR, one entry per CDR3 protein. The sample yields hundreds of thousands of distinct CDR3 sequences, approximately 17% seen once. Specimen: PBMCs from blood, collected roughly 5 days after vaccination. The receptors here all came from a man in his forties or fifties who received an inactivated influenza vaccine.

This chain links TRBV28 with TRBJ1-1; D is perhaps TRBD1 (5 bases). Germline CDR1 reads MDHEN; CDR2 reads SYDVKM. The CDR3 covers 10 residues. V lost 7 bases and J 8 bases, leaving 8 bases between the germline ends. The CDR3: CASIRVEAFF. CDR3 sequence (DNA): TGTGCCAGCATCAGGGTGGAAGCTTTCTTT.

In this sample, this clonotype turned up many times. The chain recombines TRBV20-1 with TRBJ1-3; D gene unclear. The CDR3 is 15 residues long. Trimming took 0 bases from V and 0 from J, leaving 9 bases between them. Germline CDR1 reads DFQATT; CDR2 reads SNEGSKA (reference sequence). The CDR3 reads CSARDSQSSGNTIYF. In nucleotides, the CDR3 is TGCAGTGCTAGAGATAGCCAGAGCTCTGGAAACACCATATATTTT.

In this sample, this clonotype turned up many times. V and J are TRBV29-1 and TRBJ2-1; 12 bases are shared with TRBD2. The ends lost 7 bases at V and 3 bases at J; junction bases unmatched: 4. Germline CDR1 reads SQVTM; CDR2 reads ANQGSEA. The CDR3 extends over 14 amino acids. The CDR3 DNA is TGCAGCGCTCTACTAGCGGGAGGCTACAATGAGCAGTTCTTC. Protein: CSALLAGGYNEQFF.

This clonotype was seen only a few times. The chain joins TRBV5-4 to TRBJ2-2; TRBD1 is a possible D gene (6 bases). Germline loops: CDR1 SGHNT, CDR2 YYREEE (reference sequence). The V end was cut by 2 bases, the J end by 8 bases, with 13 bases between. This CDR3 is 14 amino acids long. CDR3 DNA sequence: TGTGCCAGCAGCTTCGGCGACAGGCTGGGGGAGCTGTTTTTT. This encodes CASSFGDRLGELFF.

The chain couples TRBV6-5 to TRBJ2-3; TRBD2 might be the D (5 bases). In germline, CDR1 is MNHEY, CDR2 SVGAGI. Trimming stripped 0 bases from V and 3 bases from J, with 16 bases between. CDR3 length: 17 amino acids. The CDR3 coding sequence is TGTGCCAGCAGTTACTCGAGGCCTAATGCGGGTACAGATACGCAGTATTTT. Residues: CASSYSRPNAGTDTQYF.

V and J are TRBV9 and TRBJ1-6; TRBD1 is a possible D gene (5 bases). Trimming left V 0 bases short and J 13 bases short, with 17 bases between. This CDR3 is 15 amino acids long. Per germline, CDR1 SGDLS and CDR2 YYNGEE. CDR3 nucleotides: TGTGCCAGCAGCGTAGATCCGGGGACCAGCTCCCCCCTCCACTTT. Protein product: CASSVDPGTSSPLHF.

The CDR3 spells CASSQAGLAGETQYF. In DNA form, the CDR3 reads TGTGCCAGCAGCCAAGCGGGACTAGCAGGAGAGACCCAGTACTTC. The V gene is TRBV3-1, the J gene TRBJ2-5; 9 nucleotides line up with TRBD2. V shed 1 base and J 4 bases; nucleotides not matched to a gene: 4. CDR1 and CDR2 from the germline V gene are LGHDT and YNNKEL (reference sequence). CDR3 length: 15 residues.

The rearrangement joins TRBV27 to TRBJ2-2; 7 bases match TRBD2. There are 16 residues in the CDR3. The junction had 11 bases not matched to a gene; V was cut back by 6 bases and J by 4 bases. CDR1 is MNHEY, CDR2 SMNVEV, per germline (reference sequence). CDR3 sequence: CASSLRAGTGTGELFF. The CDR3 DNA is TGTGCCAGCAGCCTCCGAGCGGGAACGGGCACCGGGGAGCTGTTTTTT.

This clonotype was seen at least ten times. The CDR3: CSASTSGREGADTQYF. CDR3 DNA sequence: TGCAGTGCTTCGACTAGCGGGAGGGAAGGGGCGGATACGCAGTATTTT. The chain couples TRBV20-1 to TRBJ2-3; TRBD2 matches at 14 bases. The CDR3 length is 16 residues. J was trimmed by 6 bases and V by 5 bases; bases with no gene match: 10. CDR1 and CDR2 from the germline V gene are DFQATT and SNEGSKA (reference sequence).

This clonotype was counted between two and nine times. The chain is built from TRBV5-6 and TRBJ2-2, with D perhaps matching TRBD2 (5 bases). Germline V gene sequence: CDR1 SGHDT, CDR2 YYEEEE. Trimming stripped 3 bases from V and 5 bases from J, with 14 bases between. The CDR3 runs to 15 residues. The CDR3 is CASSSFDGETGELFF. Here the CDR3 DNA reads TGTGCCAGCAGCTCCTTTGACGGGGAAACCGGGGAGCTGTTTTTT.

The J gene is TRBJ2-5, the V gene TRBV4-1; D might be TRBD2 (6 bases). Germline V gene sequence: CDR1 MGHRA, CDR2 YSYEKL. The CDR3 has 17 residues. The V and J ends lost 0 bases and 4 bases respectively, with 18 bases between them. The CDR3 loop is CASSQEAILGGGETQYF. The CDR3 nucleotides are TGCGCCAGCAGCCAAGAGGCGATCCTGGGAGGTGGAGAGACCCAGTACTTC.

The genes are TRBV7-2 and TRBJ2-7; 8 nucleotides match TRBD2. With V trimmed by 4 bases and J by 3 bases, 11 bases remained unmatched. The CDR3 has 16 amino acids. CDR1 and CDR2 from the germline V gene are SGHTA and FQGNSA. CDR3 residues: CASSSRGSGRYYEQYF. The CDR3 DNA follows: TGTGCCAGCAGCTCGCGAGGGAGCGGGAGATACTACGAGCAGTACTTC.

The V and J genes are TRBV20-1 and TRBJ2-1; the D gene could be TRBD1 or TRBD2 (5 bases each). The V end lost 5 bases, the J end lost 9 bases, and 17 bases lay between the germline ends. Per the germline V gene, CDR1 is DFQATT and CDR2 is SNEGSKA (reference sequence). This CDR3 contains 13 residues. The CDR3 here is CSARDARDSEQFF. The CDR3 DNA reads as TGCAGTGCTCGGGACGCCCGGGATAGTGAGCAGTTCTTC.

This clonotype was picked up many times. The rearrangement joins TRBV20-1 to TRBJ1-5, with 8 nucleotides matching TRBD1. From germline, CDR1 is DFQATT and CDR2 SNEGSKA (reference sequence). The J segment lost 0 bases and the V segment lost 3 bases, leaving 7 bases of the junction unmatched. The CDR3 length is 16 residues. Here the CDR3 DNA reads TGCAGTGCTAGGAATTCAGGGGGCTCTAGCAATCAGCCCCAGCATTTT. The encoded protein is CSARNSGGSSNQPQHF.

This clonotype was observed at least ten times. One end of the junction is discordant with germline, which a read error may explain. CDR3 coding DNA: TGTGCCAGTAGTGAGAGGGGACCCTACAATGAGCAGTTCTTC. This codes for CASSERGPYNEQFF. The J gene is TRBJ2-1, the V gene TRBV6-4; D assignment may be TRBD1 or TRBD2 (5 bases each). CDR3 length: 14 residues. CDR1 is MRHNA, CDR2 SNTAGT, per germline.

The chain recombines TRBV28 with TRBJ2-5, with a weak D call TRBD2 (7 bases). Trimming stripped 5 bases from V and 0 bases from J, with 25 bases between. Germline V CDR1 and CDR2: MDHEN, SYDVKM. The length of the CDR3 is 19 residues. CDR3 sequence (DNA): TGTGCCAGCAGTCCCCTGGGGGGGGCAGCCTTCCTGTACCAAGAGACCCAGTACTTC. This sequence encodes CASSPLGGAAFLYQETQYF.

Many counts were recorded for this clonotype. One junction end disagrees with the germline gene, perhaps due to a read error. This chain links TRBV20-1 with TRBJ1-6; D call uncertain. Per the germline V gene, CDR1 is DFQATT and CDR2 is SNEGSKA (reference sequence). The CDR3 is 15 residues long. DNA for the CDR3: TGCAGTGCCAGAGACGGGAGCTCCTATAATTCACCCCTCCACTTT. It translates to CSARDGSSYNSPLHF.

Details on this clonotype: Germline and junction disagree at one end, which may indicate a read error. V gene TRBV5-1 combines with J gene TRBJ2-3; 9 positions match TRBD2. Germline assignment: CDR1 SGHRS and CDR2 YFSETQ. The CDR3 is 16 amino acids. This CDR3 reads CASSLAVAGVTDAQYF. CDR3 bases: TGCGCCAGCAGCTTGGCGGTAGCGGGGGTCACAGATGCGCAGTATTTT.

There are many counts of this clonotype. The chain links TRBV5-1 to TRBJ2-3; 7 positions agree with TRBD1. Germline V gene lookup returns CDR1 SGHRS and CDR2 YFSETQ. The CDR3 contains 14 residues. After removal of 7 bases from V and 6 bases from J, the junction contained 11 bases not matched to a gene. CDR3 protein: CASRGQAGVDTQYF. DNA of the CDR3: TGCGCCAGCCGCGGACAGGCCGGGGTTGATACGCAGTATTTT.

This chain joins TRBV5-1 and TRBJ2-2; 9 bases fit TRBD1. The CDR3 spans 15 residues. The junction had 4 bases not matched to a gene; V was cut back by 4 bases and J by 3 bases. Germline loops: CDR1 SGHRS, CDR2 YFSETQ. CDR3 in amino acids: CASSKRTGDTGELFF. Here the CDR3 DNA reads TGCGCCAGCAGCAAACGGACAGGGGACACCGGGGAGCTGTTTTTT.

The chain links TRBV28 to TRBJ2-5; D is perhaps TRBD2 (6 bases). The V and J ends lost 3 bases and 0 bases respectively, with 17 bases between them. The CDR3 has 17 residues. The germline V gene has CDR1 MDHEN and CDR2 SYDVKM. CDR3 protein: CASSFRKQRAYQETQYF. In DNA, the CDR3 is TGTGCCAGCAGTTTTCGGAAGCAGCGGGCCTACCAAGAGACCCAGTACTTC.

The J gene is TRBJ2-7, the V gene TRBV5-1; D remains ambiguous. Deletions cut 0 bases from V and 2 bases from J, with 9 bases between. The CDR3 runs to 14 residues. CDR1 is SGHRS, CDR2 YFSETQ, per germline. CDR3 in amino acids: CASSLESRAYEQYF. CDR3 sequence (DNA): TGCGCCAGCAGCTTGGAGAGCAGAGCCTACGAGCAGTACTTC.

This chain links TRBV5-6 with TRBJ2-2; TRBD1 matches 7 bases. Germline trimming cut 3 bases from V and 5 bases from J; bases unmatched to any gene: 7. Germline CDR1 reads SGHDT; CDR2 reads YYEEEE. The length of the CDR3 is 15 residues. As DNA, the CDR3 is TGTGCCAGCAGCTGGGGGACAGCTCTTACCGGGGAGCTGTTTTTT. This encodes CASSWGTALTGELFF.

V gene TRBV7-2 combines with J gene TRBJ2-7; D not resolved. Germline CDR1 SGHTA, CDR2 FQGNSA. The CDR3 has 13 amino acids. Trimming pared 3 bases from V and 0 bases from J, leaving 6 bases between. The CDR3 region has the DNA TGTGCCAGCAGCTTCGCAGACTCCTACGAGCAGTACTTC. This codes for CASSFADSYEQYF.